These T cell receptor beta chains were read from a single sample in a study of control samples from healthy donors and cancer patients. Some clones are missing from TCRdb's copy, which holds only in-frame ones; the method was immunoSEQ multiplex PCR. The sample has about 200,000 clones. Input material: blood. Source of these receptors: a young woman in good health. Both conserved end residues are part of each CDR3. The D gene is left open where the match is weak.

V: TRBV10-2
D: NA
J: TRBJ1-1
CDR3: CASSEGREAFF
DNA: TGCGCCAGCAGTGAAGGCAGAGAAGCTTTCTTT

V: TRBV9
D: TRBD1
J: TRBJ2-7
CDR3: CASSVAVQGAHEQYF
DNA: TGTGCCAGCAGCGTAGCGGTACAGGGGGCCCACGAGCAGTACTTC

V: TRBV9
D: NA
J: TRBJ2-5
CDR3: CASNQQETQYF
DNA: TGTGCCAGCAACCAACAAGAGACCCAGTACTTC

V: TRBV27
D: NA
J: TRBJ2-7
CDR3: CASSLSGFYEQYF
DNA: TGTGCCAGCAGTCTATCGGGGTTCTACGAGCAGTACTTC

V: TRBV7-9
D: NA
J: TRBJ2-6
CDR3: CASSFSGRGSGANVLTF
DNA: TGTGCCAGCAGCTTTTCCGGACGGGGCTCTGGGGCCAACGTCCTGACTTTC

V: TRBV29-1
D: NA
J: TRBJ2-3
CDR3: CSVEGGARTDTQYF
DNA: TGCAGCGTTGAAGGAGGGGCCCGCACAGATACGCAGTATTTT

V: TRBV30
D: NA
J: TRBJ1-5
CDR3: CAWSVGPPRWNSNQPQHF
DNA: TGTGCCTGGAGTGTAGGTCCGCCCAGGTGGAATAGCAATCAGCCCCAGCATTTT

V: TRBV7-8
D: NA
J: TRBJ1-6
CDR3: CASSLATLRGSPLHF
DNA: TGTGCCAGCAGCTTAGCGACGCTTAGAGGTTCACCCCTCCACTTT

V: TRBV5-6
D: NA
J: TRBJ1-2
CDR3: CASSLGAGYTF
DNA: TGTGCCAGCAGCTTGGGGGCTGGCTACACCTTC

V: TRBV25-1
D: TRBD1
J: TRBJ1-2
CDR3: CASVSGGDNYGYTF
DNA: TGTGCCAGCGTGTCAGGGGGTGATAACTATGGCTACACCTTC

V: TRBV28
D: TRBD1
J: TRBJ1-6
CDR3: CASRNSGTGTLPYNSPLHF
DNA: TGTGCCAGCAGGAACTCCGGGACAGGGACTCTCCCCTATAATTCACCCCTCCACTTT

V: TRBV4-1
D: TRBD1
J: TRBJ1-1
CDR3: CASSGGTGGTEAFF
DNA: TGCGCCAGCTCCGGCGGGACAGGGGGCACTGAAGCTTTCTTT

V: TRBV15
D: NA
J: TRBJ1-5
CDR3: CATSRDLGGGQPQHF
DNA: TGTGCCACCAGCAGAGATCTGGGGGGCGGTCAGCCCCAGCATTTT

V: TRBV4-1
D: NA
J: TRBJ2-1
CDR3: CASSVHVSRLDNEQFF
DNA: TGCGCCAGCAGCGTACACGTCTCTAGACTGGACAATGAGCAGTTCTTC

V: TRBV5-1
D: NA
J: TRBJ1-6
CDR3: CASSLEGRSSYNSPLHF
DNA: TGCGCCAGCAGCTTGGAGGGCAGAAGCTCCTATAATTCACCCCTCCACTTT

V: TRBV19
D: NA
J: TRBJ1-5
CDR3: CASVEDRAGYQPQHF
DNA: TGTGCCAGTGTCGAAGACAGAGCCGGCTATCAGCCCCAGCATTTT

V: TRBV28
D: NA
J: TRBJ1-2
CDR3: CASSLGPDLNYGYTF
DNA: TGTGCCAGCAGTTTGGGGCCAGATCTTAACTATGGCTACACCTTC

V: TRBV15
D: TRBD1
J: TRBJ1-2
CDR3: CATSRGQGAYGYTF
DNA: TGTGCCACCAGCAGGGGACAGGGGGCATATGGCTACACCTTC

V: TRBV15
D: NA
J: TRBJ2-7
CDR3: CATSTRGGYEQYF
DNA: TGTGCCACCAGTACCCGAGGTGGCTACGAGCAGTACTTC

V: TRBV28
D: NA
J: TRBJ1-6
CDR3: CASSFWESENSPLHF
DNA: TGTGCCAGCAGTTTTTGGGAAAGCGAGAATTCACCCCTCCACTTT

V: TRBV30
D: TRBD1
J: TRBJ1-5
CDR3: CAWSEGTGDQPQHF
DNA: TGTGCCTGGAGTGAGGGGACAGGGGATCAGCCCCAGCATTTT

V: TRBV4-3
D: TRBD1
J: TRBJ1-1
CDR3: CASSQDTRTGGGGTEAFF
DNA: TGCGCCAGCAGCCAAGATACGCGGACAGGGGGAGGTGGCACTGAAGCTTTCTTT

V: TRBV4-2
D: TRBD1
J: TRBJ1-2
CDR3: CASSQVVGGDRRGDGYTF
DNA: TGTGCCAGCAGCCAAGTTGTGGGTGGGGACAGGAGGGGAGATGGCTACACCTTC

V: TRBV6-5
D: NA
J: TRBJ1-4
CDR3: CASSYNPRTNEKLFF
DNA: TGTGCCAGCAGTTACAACCCAAGGACTAATGAAAAACTGTTTTTT

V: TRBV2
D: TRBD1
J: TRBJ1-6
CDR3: CASSDGTAISNSPLHF
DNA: TGTGCCAGCAGTGACGGGACAGCTATTTCTAATTCACCCCTCCACTTT

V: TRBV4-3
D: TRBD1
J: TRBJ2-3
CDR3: CASSHGTGGRNTDTQYF
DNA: TGCGCCAGCAGCCATGGAACAGGGGGCAGGAACACAGATACGCAGTATTTT

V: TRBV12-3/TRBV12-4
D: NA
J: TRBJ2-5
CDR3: CASSSQRETQYF
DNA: TGTGCCAGCAGTTCCCAGCGGGAGACCCAGTACTTC

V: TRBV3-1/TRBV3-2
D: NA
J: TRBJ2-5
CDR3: CASSQGRRSSGETQYF
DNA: TGTGCCAGCAGCCAGGGCAGACGGTCCTCTGGTGAGACCCAGTACTTC

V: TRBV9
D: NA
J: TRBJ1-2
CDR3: CASSAREDGYTF
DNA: TGTGCCAGCAGCGCCAGGGAGGACGGCTACACCTTC

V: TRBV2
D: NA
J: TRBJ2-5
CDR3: CASIDSRRTGGETQYF
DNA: TGTGCCAGCATCGATTCCCGCCGGACCGGTGGGGAGACCCAGTACTTC

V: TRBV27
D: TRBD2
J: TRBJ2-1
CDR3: CASSFLLAGGLHEQFF
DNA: TGTGCCAGCAGTTTCCTACTAGCGGGGGGTTTGCATGAGCAGTTCTTC

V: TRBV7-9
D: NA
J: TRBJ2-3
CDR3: CASALGAATDTQYF
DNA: TGTGCCAGCGCTCTGGGGGCCGCCACAGATACGCAGTATTTT

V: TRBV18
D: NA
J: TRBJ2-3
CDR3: CATLLPGTDTQYF
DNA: TGTGCCACCCTGTTACCCGGCACAGATACGCAGTATTTT

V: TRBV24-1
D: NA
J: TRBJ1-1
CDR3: CATSDLYEAFF
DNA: TGTGCCACCAGTGATTTGTATGAAGCTTTCTTT

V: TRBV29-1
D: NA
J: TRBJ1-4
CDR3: CSGENEKLFF
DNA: TGCAGCGGTGAGAATGAAAAACTGTTTTTT

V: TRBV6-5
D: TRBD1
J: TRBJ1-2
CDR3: CASSSEMAGGYGYTF
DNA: TGTGCCAGCAGTTCCGAAATGGCAGGGGGATATGGCTACACCTTC

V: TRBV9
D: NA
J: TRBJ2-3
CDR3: CASSSTRTDTQYF
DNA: TGTGCCAGCAGTTCCACGCGAACAGATACGCAGTATTTT

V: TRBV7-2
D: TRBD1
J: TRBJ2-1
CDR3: CASTDRGRWEQFF
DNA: TGTGCCAGCACAGACAGGGGGCGCTGGGAGCAGTTCTTC

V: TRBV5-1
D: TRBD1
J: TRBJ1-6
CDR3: CASSRTGSGGHSPLHF
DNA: TGCGCCAGCAGCAGGACAGGGAGTGGCGGTCATTCACCCCTCCACTTT

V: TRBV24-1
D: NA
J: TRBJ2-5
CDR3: CATSDLDRGVQYF
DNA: TGTGCCACCAGTGATTTGGACCGGGGAGTTCAGTACTTC

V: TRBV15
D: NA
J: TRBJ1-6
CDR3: CATSRVQYNSPLHF
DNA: TGTGCCACCAGCAGAGTTCAATATAATTCACCCCTCCACTTT

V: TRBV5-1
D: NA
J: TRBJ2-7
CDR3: CASSLVRQGYEQYF
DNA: TGCGCCAGCAGCTTGGTACGGCAGGGTTACGAGCAGTACTTC

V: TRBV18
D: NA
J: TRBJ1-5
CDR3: CASSPTSGDDSNQPQHF
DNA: TGTGCCAGCTCACCAACCTCAGGGGATGATAGCAATCAGCCCCAGCATTTT

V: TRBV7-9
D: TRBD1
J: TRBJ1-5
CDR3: CASRNDRVGQPQHF
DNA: TGTGCCAGCAGGAATGACAGGGTCGGTCAGCCCCAGCATTTT

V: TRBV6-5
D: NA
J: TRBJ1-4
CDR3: CASSYGWGKLFF
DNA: TGTGCCAGCAGTTACGGGTGGGGTAAACTGTTTTTT

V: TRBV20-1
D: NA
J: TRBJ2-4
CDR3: CSASQQNIQYF
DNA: TGCAGTGCTAGCCAGCAAAACATTCAGTACTTC

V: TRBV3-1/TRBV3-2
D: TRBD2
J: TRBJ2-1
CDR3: CASSPQLAGGRNEQFF
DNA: TGTGCCAGCAGCCCGCAACTAGCGGGGGGGCGTAATGAGCAGTTCTTC

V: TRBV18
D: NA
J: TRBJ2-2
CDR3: CASSPTSPGVKIGELFF
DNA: TGTGCCAGCTCACCGACCAGTCCAGGGGTAAAAATCGGGGAGCTGTTTTTT

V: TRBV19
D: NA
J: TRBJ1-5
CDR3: CASNWQPDSNQPQHF
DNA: TGTGCCAGTAACTGGCAGCCGGATAGCAATCAGCCCCAGCATTTT

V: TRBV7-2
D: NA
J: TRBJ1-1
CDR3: CASSPYTEAFF
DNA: TGTGCCAGCAGCCCATACACTGAAGCTTTCTTT

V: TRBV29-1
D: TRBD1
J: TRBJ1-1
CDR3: CSGNTGGTEAFF
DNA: TGCAGCGGGAATACAGGGGGCACTGAAGCTTTCTTT

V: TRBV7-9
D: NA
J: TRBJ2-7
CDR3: CASSLVETGNYEQYF
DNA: TGTGCCAGCAGCTTAGTCGAAACTGGGAACTACGAGCAGTACTTC